The 17 T cell receptor beta chains presented below share a single source sample, sequenced in a study of T cell responses to AZD1222 COVID-19 vaccine. Sequenced by immunoSEQ multiplex PCR; TCRdb stores in-frame clones only, minus some. The sample lists around 80,000 clones; roughly 88% were seen once. Sequenced material: peripheral blood, taken on day 0 of AZD1222 vaccination. The receptors were sampled from an adult in good health.

This clone was detected a few times. The chain uses TRBV6-2 or TRBV6-3 and TRBJ1-1; no definite D call. The germline V gene encodes CDR1 MNHEY and CDR2 SVGEGT. V shed 2 bases and J shed 0 bases, with 7 bases lying between them. The CDR3 length is 14 residues. CDR3 residues: CASSYLPLNTEAFF. CDR3 nucleotides: TGTGCCAGCAGTTACCTCCCGTTGAACACTGAAGCTTTCTTT.

This chain links TRBV18 with TRBJ1-2; TRBD1 matches 12 bases. CDR1 KGHSH and CDR2 LQKENI come from the germline V gene. V was pared by 4 bases and J by 7 bases, with 10 bases of the junction left unmatched. The CDR3 contains 16 residues. CDR3 nucleotide sequence: TGTGCCAGCTCACTAAATCGCCGGGACAGGGGGCCTGGCTACACCTTC. Protein sequence: CASSLNRRDRGPGYTF.

The chain employs TRBV28 and TRBJ1-6; D uncertain. Germline V gives CDR1 MDHEN, CDR2 SYDVKM. There are 14 residues in the CDR3. With 3 bases removed from V and 5 bases from J, the gap between germline ends came to 8 bases. CDR3 DNA sequence: TGTGCCAGCAGTTTGAAAGCTAATAATTCACCCCTCCACTTT. It is translated as CASSLKANNSPLHF.

This clone has more than one count but fewer than ten. CDR3 DNA: TGTGCCAGCAGTGCTTCCCGGACGGGCCACTATGGCTACACCTTC. Translating gives CASSASRTGHYGYTF. The V and J genes are TRBV6-2 or TRBV6-3 and TRBJ1-2; D is undetermined. Germline V CDR1 and CDR2: MNHEY, SVGEGT. This CDR3 has 15 residues. V lost 5 bases and J 3 bases, leaving 16 bases between the germline ends.

The rearrangement links TRBV6-5 to TRBJ2-3, with 10 bases identical to TRBD2. There are 15 residues in the CDR3. V shed 5 bases, J shed 1 base, and the junction held 3 bases outside the gene matches. Germline V gives CDR1 MNHEY, CDR2 SVGAGI. The CDR3 sequence: CASSRSGRGTDTQYF. The CDR3 DNA reads as TGTGCCAGCAGTCGAAGCGGGAGGGGCACAGATACGCAGTATTTT.

The chain joins TRBV5-8 to TRBJ1-1; D unclear. The V end was cut by 7 bases, the J end by 1 base, with 14 bases between. The CDR3 totals 14 residues. Germline assignment: CDR1 SGHTS and CDR2 YDEGEE. The chain's CDR3 is CASRQHARNTEAFF. DNA for the CDR3: TGTGCCAGCCGGCAACATGCAAGGAACACTGAAGCTTTCTTT.

The chain recombines TRBV6-5 with TRBJ2-1, with 9 bases fitting TRBD2. The CDR3 extends over 15 amino acids. V trimming: 2 bases; J trimming: 4 bases; junction bases outside the gene matches: 3. The germline V gene has CDR1 MNHEY and CDR2 SVGAGI. The CDR3 nucleotides read TGTGCCAGCAGTTACGGTCTAGCGGGGTACAATGAGCAGTTCTTC. Its translation: CASSYGLAGYNEQFF.

The CDR3 nucleotides read TGTGCCAGCAGCCGACGGGACAGTGAGAACACTGAAGCTTTCTTT. This gives the protein CASSRRDSENTEAFF. The rearrangement uses TRBV6-5 and TRBJ1-1, with 7 bases fitting TRBD1. Unmatched junction bases numbered 8, after V lost 6 bases and J lost 1 base. Germline CDR1 MNHEY, CDR2 SVGAGI. The CDR3 extends over 15 amino acids.

The V gene is TRBV10-3, the J gene TRBJ2-1, with D possibly matching TRBD1 (7 bases). Germline loops: CDR1 ENHRY, CDR2 SYGVKD. Between the trimmed V and J ends, which lost 0 bases and 1 base, there was a span of 19 bases. CDR3 size: 19 residues. In DNA, the CDR3 is TGTGCCATCAGTGAGTCCCCCGGGGGTCAGGGGGGATCCTACAATGAGCAGTTCTTC. It translates to CAISESPGGQGGSYNEQFF.

This chain joins TRBV3-1 (or the pseudogene TRBV3-2) and TRBJ1-1, with D unclear. Germline CDR1 and CDR2: LGHDT and YNNKEL (reference sequence). With 4 bases removed from V and 3 bases from J, the gap between germline ends came to 9 bases. CDR3 length: 13 residues. The CDR3 region is CASSLGRDTEAFF. CDR3 nucleotides: TGTGCCAGCAGCCTAGGGAGGGACACTGAAGCTTTCTTT.

This rearrangement joins TRBV29-1 to TRBJ2-1, with D perhaps being TRBD1 or TRBD2 (6 bases each). This CDR3 is built from 17 residues. The V end lost 1 base, the J end lost 0 bases, and 16 bases lay between the germline ends. The V gene's germline CDR1 is SQVTM and CDR2 ANQGSEA. DNA of the CDR3: TGCAGCGTTGAAGGAATCCGGGGGCCTAGCTCCTACAATGAGCAGTTCTTC. It yields the protein CSVEGIRGPSSYNEQFF.

The sample holds one count of this clone. The V and J genes are TRBV10-3 and TRBJ1-2; D remains ambiguous. V was cut by 5 bases and J by 4 bases, with 5 bases left in between. The CDR3 is 11 amino acids. Germline values: CDR1 ENHRY, CDR2 SYGVKD. The CDR3 is CAISSFYGYTF. DNA for the CDR3: TGTGCCATCAGTTCTTTCTATGGCTACACCTTC.

This chain connects TRBV6-5 to TRBJ2-4; TRBD1 matches at 9 bases. The V gene end was trimmed by 4 bases and the J gene end by 7 bases; junction bases not matched to a gene: 11. This CDR3 region has 16 residues. Germline-derived CDR1 and CDR2 are MNHEY and SVGAGI. CDR3 bases: TGTGCCAGCAGTTCTCCCCTCACAGGGGGCCGGAACATTCAGTACTTC. Amino acids: CASSSPLTGGRNIQYF.

The genes are TRBV28 and TRBJ1-1; D ambiguous. Deletions cut 2 bases from V and 6 bases from J, with 7 bases between. Germline loops: CDR1 MDHEN, CDR2 SYDVKM. The CDR3 has 12 amino acids. Written as DNA, the CDR3 is TGTGCCAGCAGTTTAGGGCAATCTGAAGCTTTCTTT. Amino acid sequence: CASSLGQSEAFF.

The J gene is TRBJ2-7, the V gene TRBV27; 12 nucleotides align to TRBD2. The CDR3 is 15 amino acids. Germline V gene lookup returns CDR1 MNHEY and CDR2 SMNVEV (reference sequence). Trimming removed 5 bases from V and 0 bases from J; junction bases left unmatched: 2. In DNA, the CDR3 is TGTGCCAGCAGTCCTAGCGGGGGGGGCTCCTACGAGCAGTACTTC. Translating it yields CASSPSGGGSYEQYF.

The V and J genes are TRBV5-4 and TRBJ2-1; 10 bases align to TRBD2. The V gene end was trimmed by 6 bases and the J gene end by 9 bases; junction bases not matched to a gene: 12. Germline CDR1 and CDR2: SGHNT and YYREEE (reference sequence). CDR3 size: 15 residues. The CDR3 nucleotides read TGTGCCAGCATCCGGAGGACTAGCGGTTCTGTTGAGCAGTTCTTC. Translation: CASIRRTSGSVEQFF.

This clone was seen a single time. The rearrangement uses TRBV7-9 and TRBJ1-2, with 7 bases lining up with TRBD1. J lost 8 bases, V lost 1 base, and 7 bases had no gene match. The CDR3 covers 14 residues. The germline CDR1 and CDR2 sequences are SEHNR and FQNEAQ (reference sequence). DNA for the CDR3: TGTGCCAGCAGCTTAGTGGCGCAGGGGGTAGGCTACACCTTC. Amino acids: CASSLVAQGVGYTF.